The rows below give T cell receptor beta chains drawn from one sample of a study of cytotoxic CD8 clonotypes in ibrutinib-treated CLL. Some clones are missing from TCRdb's copy, which holds only in-frame ones; the method was immunoSEQ multiplex PCR. Of 29,000 or so clones listed, about 78% are singletons. Material: PBMCs, obtained after 36 months of ibrutinib treatment. Source of these receptors: a human donor with chronic lymphocytic leukemia. CDR3s include the opening cysteine and the closing phenylalanine or tryptophan. Fields, in order: D gene, clone size, V gene, J gene, CDR3 DNA, CDR3 protein. The D gene is left open where the match is weak. Where a row states a size, it is once, few, many or the class of an expanded clone; other rows omit it.

TRBD1,NA,TRBV11-2,TRBJ1-6,TGTGCCAGCAGGGGACAGGTTCTCTATAATTCACCCCTCCACTTT,CASRGQVLYNSPLHF
NA,few,TRBV14,TRBJ1-2,TGTGCCAGCAGCCAAGATGCGGCGGTCGTAGGAGGCTACACCTTC,CASSQDAAVVGGYTF
NA,NA,TRBV14,TRBJ1-1,TGTGCCAGCAGCCAAGATTTCGGACAGCAGGAACCTGAAGCTTTCTTT,CASSQDFGQQEPEAFF
NA,NA,TRBV4-2,TRBJ1-4,TGTGCCAGCAGCCAAGATCCTTGGGGGGGCTTTAATGAAAAACTGTTTTTT,CASSQDPWGGFNEKLFF
TRBD2,NA,TRBV5-1,TRBJ2-1,TGCGCCAGCACCCTAACTAGCGTTTACAATGAGCAGTTCTTC,CASTLTSVYNEQFF
NA,NA,TRBV4-1,TRBJ1-5,TGCGCCAGCAGCCAGGGAACAGCATCCTCCAATCAGCCCCAGCATTTT,CASSQGTASSNQPQHF
NA,few,TRBV27,TRBJ1-1,TGTGCCAGCAGTTTCCAGGACAGCTGGAACACTGAAGCTTTCTTT,CASSFQDSWNTEAFF
NA,NA,TRBV7-2,TRBJ2-7,TGTGCCAGCAGCTTAGTGACTCCGGGGACCTACGAGCAGTACTTC,CASSLVTPGTYEQYF
NA,NA,TRBV7-6,TRBJ2-6,TGTGCCAGCAGCCCGAGGCGGAGGGATTTAATGGTTTCTGGGGCCAACGTCCTGACTTTC,CASSPRRRDLMVSGANVLTF
TRBD1,NA,TRBV5-1,TRBJ1-2,TGCGCCAGCAGCCCCGGACAGGAAGGGTATGGCTACACCTTC,CASSPGQEGYGYTF
NA,NA,TRBV4-3,TRBJ1-4,TGCGCCAGCAGCCAGGCCGACAGCTCTGCGGAAAAACTGTTTTTT,CASSQADSSAEKLFF
TRBD1,NA,TRBV19,TRBJ1-1,TGTGCCAGTATTAGGACAGGGGGGTCTGAAGCTTTCTTT,CASIRTGGSEAFF
NA,NA,TRBV4-1,TRBJ2-7,TGCGCCAGCAGCGTCAAGTTGTTCTACGAGCAGTACTTC,CASSVKLFYEQYF
TRBD2,NA,TRBV7-6,TRBJ2-5,TGTGCCAGCAGCTGGACCTCTAGCGGGGGGCCAGAGACCCAGTACTTC,CASSWTSSGGPETQYF
NA,once,TRBV27,TRBJ1-1,TGTGCCAGCAGTTTAGGGGTTCGAGGCACTGAAGCTTTCTTT,CASSLGVRGTEAFF
NA,NA,TRBV7-9,TRBJ1-2,TGTGCCTTCGGGGCGGACGGCTACACCTTC,CAFGADGYTF
NA,few,TRBV27,TRBJ1-2,TGTGCCAGCAGTTTAGGGGCAGGCCTAGGCTACACCTTC,CASSLGAGLGYTF
TRBD1,NA,TRBV19,TRBJ1-4,TGTGCCAGTAGTCAGACCGGGACAGGGGAAAAACTGTTTTTT,CASSQTGTGEKLFF
NA,NA,TRBV4-3,TRBJ2-3,TGCGCCAGCAGCCAAGATCACGCGGCTGCTAGCACAGATACGCAGTATTTT,CASSQDHAAASTDTQYF
TRBD2,NA,TRBV7-9,TRBJ2-1,TGTGCCAGCAGCTCCCTAGCGGGGGGGCCCAGCTACAATGAGCAGTTCTTC,CASSSLAGGPSYNEQFF
NA,NA,TRBV9,TRBJ2-5,TGTGCCAGCAGCGTAGAGGTGGTGGCCCCGCGGGAGACCCAGTACTTC,CASSVEVVAPRETQYF
NA,NA,TRBV2,TRBJ1-2,TGTGCCAGCAGTGTGTGGGGCATTACTAACTATGGCTACACCTTC,CASSVWGITNYGYTF
NA,few,TRBV4-1,TRBJ2-4,TGCGCCAGCACCTCGGTGGCGTTCGAGGAGAACATTCAGTACTTC,CASTSVAFEENIQYF
NA,many,TRBV4-1,TRBJ1-3,TGCGCCAGCAGCCAAGATCCGGGAAACACCATATATTTT,CASSQDPGNTIYF
NA,few,TRBV7-2,TRBJ1-1,TGTGCCAGCAGCTTGAGCAGAGGGAAGGGGCATGAAGCTTTCTTT,CASSLSRGKGHEAFF
NA,once,TRBV29-1,TRBJ1-5,TGCAGCGTCGGAGGGGTGAATCAGCCCCAGCATTTT,CSVGGVNQPQHF
NA,NA,TRBV13,TRBJ1-1,TGTGCCAGCAGCTTAACGGGCGAGGCGAACACTGAAGCTTTCTTT,CASSLTGEANTEAFF
NA,NA,TRBV7-8,TRBJ2-1,TGTGCCAGCAGCTTGAGGGAGGGGACACATTCCTACAATGAGCAGTTCTTC,CASSLREGTHSYNEQFF
NA,NA,TRBV7-6,TRBJ1-6,TGTGCCAGCAGCCCTGGGGGACACAAGAGCTCCTATAATTCACCCCTCCACTTT,CASSPGGHKSSYNSPLHF
NA,few,TRBV7-2,TRBJ2-7,TGTGCCAGCAGCTTAACGAGGGGCGAGCAGTACTTC,CASSLTRGEQYF
TRBD2,NA,TRBV2,TRBJ2-3,TGTGCCAGCAGTGAAGCGAGCGGGGGGTCCACAGATACGCAGTATTTT,CASSEASGGSTDTQYF
NA,NA,TRBV9,TRBJ2-2,TGTGCCAGCAGCGTAGTTGGAGGGGTAGGCACCGGGGAGCTGTTTTTT,CASSVVGGVGTGELFF
TRBD1,NA,TRBV6-1,TRBJ1-4,TGTGCCAGCAGTACCCAGACAGGGATTAATGAAAAACTGTTTTTT,CASSTQTGINEKLFF
TRBD1,once,TRBV7-8,TRBJ2-1,TGTGCCAGCAGCTTTCCCGGGACAGTCTCGACGGATGAGCAGTTCTTC,CASSFPGTVSTDEQFF
NA,NA,TRBV13,TRBJ1-3,TGTGCCAGCAGCTTATCGGCCCTCCGGTCTGGAAACACCATATATTTT,CASSLSALRSGNTIYF
TRBD2,NA,TRBV19,TRBJ2-1,TGTGCCAGTAGTATCTCCCTAGCGGACTACAATGAGCAGTTCTTC,CASSISLADYNEQFF
NA,NA,TRBV7-9,TRBJ1-2,TGTGCCAGCATTCCTCCGGGAGGAACCAACTATGGCTACACCTTC,CASIPPGGTNYGYTF
NA,NA,TRBV27,TRBJ1-4,TGTGCCAGCAGTTTATCTTCAGGGCGTCTAAATGAAAAACTGTTTTTT,CASSLSSGRLNEKLFF
NA,NA,TRBV7-9,TRBJ2-3,TGTGCCAGCAGCCCTAGAGGCCCAGATACGCAGTATTTT,CASSPRGPDTQYF
NA,NA,TRBV13,TRBJ2-2,TGTGCCAGCAGCTTGGGACGGGGGCTTGGCACCGGGGAGCTGTTTTTT,CASSLGRGLGTGELFF
TRBD1,NA,TRBV5-1,TRBJ2-5,TGCGCCAGCAGCTGGGGACAGGGAGAGACCCAGTACTTC,CASSWGQGETQYF
NA,NA,TRBV5-4,TRBJ2-3,TGTGCCAGCAGCTCCCCTTTGGCGGCGACTAGCACAGATACGCAGTATTTT,CASSSPLAATSTDTQYF
NA,NA,TRBV7-2,TRBJ2-3,TGTGCCAGCAGCCCCCAACCAGGGTTCACAGATACGCAGTATTTT,CASSPQPGFTDTQYF
TRBD1,NA,TRBV13,TRBJ2-5,TGTGCCAGCAGCTTAGGCGGGACAGAAGGGGAGACCCAGTACTTC,CASSLGGTEGETQYF
TRBD2,few,TRBV10-1,TRBJ2-3,TGCGCCAGCAGTCGCGCTTATCGGGGGGGATCAGATACGCAGTATTTT,CASSRAYRGGSDTQYF
NA,NA,TRBV7-3,TRBJ1-1,TGTGCCAGCAGCTTACTAGGGGGCACTGAAGCTTTCTTT,CASSLLGGTEAFF
TRBD1,NA,TRBV6-6,TRBJ1-3,TGTGCCAGCAGGGACAGGGAGGTGACCATATATTTT,CASRDREVTIYF
NA,NA,TRBV5-6,TRBJ1-2,TGTGCCAGCAGCTCCGGACCCCAGGGTGGCTACACCTTC,CASSSGPQGGYTF
NA,NA,TRBV5-6,TRBJ2-7,TGTGCCAGCAGCCCTGGTTGGGGAGGATCCTACGAGCAGTACTTC,CASSPGWGGSYEQYF
NA,once,TRBV25-1,TRBJ1-4,TGTGCCAGCAGTGAATTCGGACGCCCCCACGAGGAAAAACTGTTTTTT,CASSEFGRPHEEKLFF
NA,once,TRBV2,TRBJ1-3,TGTGCCAGCATCCCCGGGGCAGACTCTGGAAACACCATATATTTT,CASIPGADSGNTIYF
NA,NA,TRBV14,TRBJ2-5,TGTGCCAGCAGCCTGATCCGGGACCAAGAGACCCAGTACTTC,CASSLIRDQETQYF